The clone carrying this TCR beta chain occurred a few times. As yet, its antigen is unknown. The data derive from a study of PD-1 blockade in classical Hodgkin lymphoma. Study-wide context: Patients were given intravenous nivolumab, 3 mg/kg, every 2 weeks. Whole-study results and caveats: Baseline TCR diversity was reportedly lower in newly diagnosed patients than healthy donors. Those achieving complete response showed baseline diversity like newly diagnosed patients. Although disease activity or prior therapy may be involved, causes of the repertoire differences remain undefined.

The CDR3 has 14 amino acids. CDR1 and CDR2 from the germline V gene are LGHNA and YSLEER. Trimming shortened V by 4 bases and J by 3 bases, and 10 bases separated the two germline ends. Each patient relapsed following autologous stem cell transplantation, and prior brentuximab vedotin exposure differed. TCRdb keeps only in-frame clones here, not all; method: immunoSEQ multiplex PCR. The data contain about 21,000 clones, over 60% of them singletons. The chain has TRBV4-3 and TRBJ2-1; D remains ambiguous. The TCR was taken from a human donor with classical Hodgkin lymphoma. The starting material was peripheral blood mononuclear cells (PBMCs), obtained at baseline. CDR3 region: CASSLLRFYNEQFF. The CDR3 region has the DNA TGCGCCAGCAGCCTTTTGCGGTTCTACAATGAGCAGTTCTTC.